The clone carrying this TCR beta chain was counted ten times or more. This beta chain appears as a stray read in a library generated for alpha chains; its size is not informative. This record comes from a study of spatial heterogeneity in lung cancer. Study-wide background: The cohort: some 73 early-stage, untreated non-small cell lung cancer patients.

One entry per CDR3 protein results from TCRdb running MiXCR on the 5' RACE reads. In the table there are approximately 10,000 distinct CDR3 sequences, 3.9% of which are singletons. The time point: blood taken at disease recurrence. The input material, whole RNA from tumor, nontumor lung or frozen PBMC, was sequenced unsorted. Losses at the gene ends were 7 bases for V and 3 bases for J; bases not matched to a gene: 15. CDR1 SQVTM and CDR2 ANQGSEA come from the germline V gene. The CDR3 length is 15 residues. The origin of this receptor is a female donor with early-stage non-small cell lung cancer. This chain connects TRBV29-1 to TRBJ2-7, with 7 nucleotides matching TRBD2. The source was PBMCs, collected at recurrence. The CDR3 sequence is CSALPAGGIGYEQYF. The CDR3 DNA is TGCAGCGCCCTCCCCGCCGGGGGGATTGGCTACGAGCAGTACTTC.